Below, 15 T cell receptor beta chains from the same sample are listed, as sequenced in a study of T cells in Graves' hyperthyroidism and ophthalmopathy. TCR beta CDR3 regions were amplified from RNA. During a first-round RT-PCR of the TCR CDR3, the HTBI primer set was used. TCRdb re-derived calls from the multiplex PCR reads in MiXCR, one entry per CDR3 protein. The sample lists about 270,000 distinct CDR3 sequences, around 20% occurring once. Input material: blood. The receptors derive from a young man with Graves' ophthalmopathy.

The CDR3 sequence is CASSFKTGEGNTIYF. The CDR3 bases are TGTGCCAGCAGCTTCAAAACAGGGGAAGGAAACACCATATATTTT. The chain carries TRBV5-6 and TRBJ1-3, with 7 bases matching TRBD1. With V trimmed by 2 bases and J by 4 bases, 6 bases remained unmatched. The CDR3 spans 15 residues. From germline, CDR1 is SGHDT and CDR2 YYEEEE. The variable domain in full, completed from reference TRBV5-6 and TRBJ1-3, reads DAGVTQSPTHLIKTRGQQVTLRCSPKSGHDTVSWYQQALGQGPQFIFQYYEEEERQRGNFPDRFSGHQFPNYSSELNVNALLLGDSALYLCASSFKTGEGNTIYFGEGSWLTVV.

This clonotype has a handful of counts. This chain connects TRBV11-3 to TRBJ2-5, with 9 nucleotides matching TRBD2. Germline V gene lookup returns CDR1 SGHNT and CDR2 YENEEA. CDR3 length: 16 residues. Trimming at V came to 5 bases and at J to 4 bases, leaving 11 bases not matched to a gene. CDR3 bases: TGTGCCAGCAGCCCGACTAGCGGAGACGGGGTAGAGACCCAGTACTTC. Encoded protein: CASSPTSGDGVETQYF. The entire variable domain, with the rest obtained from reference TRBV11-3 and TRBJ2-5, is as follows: EAGVVQSPRYKIIEKKQPVAFWCNPISGHNTLYWYLQNLGQGPELLIRYENEEAVDDSQLPKDRFSAERLKGVDSTLKIQPAELGDSAVYLCASSPTSGDGVETQYFGPGTRLLVL.

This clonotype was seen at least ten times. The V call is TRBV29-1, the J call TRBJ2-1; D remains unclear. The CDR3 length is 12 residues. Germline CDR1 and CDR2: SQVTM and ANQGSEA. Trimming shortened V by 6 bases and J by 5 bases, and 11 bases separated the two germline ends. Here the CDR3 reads CSVKTLNNEQFF. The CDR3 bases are TGCAGCGTCAAGACCCTCAACAATGAGCAGTTCTTC.

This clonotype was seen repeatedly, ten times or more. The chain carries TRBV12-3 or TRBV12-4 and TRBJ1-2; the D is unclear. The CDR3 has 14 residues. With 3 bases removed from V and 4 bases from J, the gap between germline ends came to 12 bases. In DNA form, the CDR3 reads TGTGCCAGCAGTTTCTTGCAGACTTCCTATGGCTACACCTTC. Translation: CASSFLQTSYGYTF.

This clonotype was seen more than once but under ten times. CDR3 amino acids: CSAYSRTTDTQYF. The DNA for the CDR3 is TGCAGTGCGTATTCGCGGACCACAGATACGCAGTATTTT. J is TRBJ2-3 and V is TRBV20-1; D is unclear. This CDR3 region has 13 residues. The germline V gene has CDR1 DFQATT and CDR2 SNEGSKA (reference sequence). Trimming took 6 bases from V and 2 from J, leaving 12 bases between them.

The DNA of the CDR3 is TGTGCCAGCAGTTCCGGGACTAGCGGGACCGACGAGCAGTACTTC. Protein product: CASSSGTSGTDEQYF. The rearrangement uses TRBV12-3 or TRBV12-4 and TRBJ2-7; 13 positions match TRBD2. This CDR3 has 15 residues. With 4 bases clipped from V and 5 bases from J, the junction kept 5 bases outside the gene matches.

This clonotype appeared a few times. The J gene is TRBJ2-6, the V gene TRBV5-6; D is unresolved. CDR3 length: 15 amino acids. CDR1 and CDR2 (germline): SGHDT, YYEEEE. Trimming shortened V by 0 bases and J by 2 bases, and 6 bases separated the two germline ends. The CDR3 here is CASSLVRAGANVLTF. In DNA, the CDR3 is TGTGCCAGCAGCTTGGTTCGGGCTGGGGCCAACGTCCTGACTTTC.

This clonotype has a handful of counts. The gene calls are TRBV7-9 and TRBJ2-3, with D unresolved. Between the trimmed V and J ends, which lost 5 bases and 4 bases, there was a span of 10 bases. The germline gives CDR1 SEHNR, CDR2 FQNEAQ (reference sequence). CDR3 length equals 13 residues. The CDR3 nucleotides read TGTGCCAGCAGCCCTAAAGGACCAGATACGCAGTATTTT. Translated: CASSPKGPDTQYF.

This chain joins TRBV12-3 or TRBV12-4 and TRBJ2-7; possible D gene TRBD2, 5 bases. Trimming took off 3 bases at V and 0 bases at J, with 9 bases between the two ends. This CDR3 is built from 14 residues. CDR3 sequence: CASSFRESSYEQYF. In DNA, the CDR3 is TGTGCCAGCAGTTTTAGGGAGAGCTCCTACGAGCAGTACTTC.

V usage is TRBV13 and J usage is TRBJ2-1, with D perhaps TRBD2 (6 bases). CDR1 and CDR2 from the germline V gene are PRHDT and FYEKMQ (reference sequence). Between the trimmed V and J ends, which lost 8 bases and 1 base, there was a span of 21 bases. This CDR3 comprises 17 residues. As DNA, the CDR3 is TGTGCCAGCCGGGACTCCATTGGGAAGGGGTCCTACAATGAGCAGTTCTTC. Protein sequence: CASRDSIGKGSYNEQFF.

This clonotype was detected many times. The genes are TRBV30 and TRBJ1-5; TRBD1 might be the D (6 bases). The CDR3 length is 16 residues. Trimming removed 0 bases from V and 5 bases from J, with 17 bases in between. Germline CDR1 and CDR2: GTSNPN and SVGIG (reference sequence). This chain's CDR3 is CAWSVRGTSTHQPQHF. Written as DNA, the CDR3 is TGTGCCTGGAGTGTAAGGGGGACGTCGACTCATCAGCCCCAGCATTTT.

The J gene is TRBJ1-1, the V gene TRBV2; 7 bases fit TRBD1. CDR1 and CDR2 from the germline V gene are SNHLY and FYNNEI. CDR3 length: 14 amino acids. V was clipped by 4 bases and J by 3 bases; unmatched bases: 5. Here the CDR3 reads CASSVDRRYTEAFF. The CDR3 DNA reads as TGTGCCAGCAGTGTGGACAGGCGGTACACTGAAGCTTTCTTT.

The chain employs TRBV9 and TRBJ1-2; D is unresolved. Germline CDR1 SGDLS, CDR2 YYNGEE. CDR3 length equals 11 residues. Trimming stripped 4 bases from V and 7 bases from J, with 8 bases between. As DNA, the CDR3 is TGTGCCAGCAGCTCCCCAATTGGCTACACCTTC. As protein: CASSSPIGYTF.

Here the CDR3 reads CASNPGTYEQYF. In DNA, the CDR3 is TGTGCCAGCAACCCCGGGACCTACGAGCAGTACTTC. V and J are TRBV2 and TRBJ2-7; tentative D call: TRBD2 (5 bases). Trimming removed 7 bases from V and 2 bases from J, with 9 bases in between. CDR3 size: 12 residues. Germline lookup yields CDR1 SNHLY and CDR2 FYNNEI.

CDR3 loop: CASSSPGLGETQYF. DNA for the CDR3: TGTGCCAGCAGCTCCCCGGGACTCGGAGAGACCCAGTACTTC. This chain connects TRBV7-9 to TRBJ2-5; tentative D call: TRBD2 (6 bases). Per the germline V gene, CDR1 is SEHNR and CDR2 is FQNEAQ (reference sequence). V lost 4 bases to trimming and J lost 4 bases, with 13 bases between them. This CDR3 has 14 residues.